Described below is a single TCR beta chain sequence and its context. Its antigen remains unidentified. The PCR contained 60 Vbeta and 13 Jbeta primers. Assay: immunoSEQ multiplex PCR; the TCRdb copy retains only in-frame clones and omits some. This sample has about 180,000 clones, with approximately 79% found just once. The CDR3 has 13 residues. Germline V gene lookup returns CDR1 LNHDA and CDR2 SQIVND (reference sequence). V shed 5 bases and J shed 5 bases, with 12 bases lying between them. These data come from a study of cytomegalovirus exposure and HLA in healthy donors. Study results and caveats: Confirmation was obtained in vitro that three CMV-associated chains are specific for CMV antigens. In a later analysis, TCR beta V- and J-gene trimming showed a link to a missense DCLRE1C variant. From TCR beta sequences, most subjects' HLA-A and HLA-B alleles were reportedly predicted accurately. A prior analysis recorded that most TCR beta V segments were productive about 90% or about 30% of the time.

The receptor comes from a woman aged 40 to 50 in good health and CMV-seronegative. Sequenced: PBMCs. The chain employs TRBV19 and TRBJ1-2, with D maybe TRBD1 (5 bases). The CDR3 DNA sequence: TGTGCCAGTAGTTCGGACAACTTTTATGGCTACACCTTC. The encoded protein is CASSSDNFYGYTF.